A selection of T cell receptor beta chains follows, all from one sample in a study of blood T cell repertoires in COVID-19. Profiled with immunoSEQ multiplex PCR; TCRdb holds only in-frame clones, not every one. The top ten clones hold 3.5% to 5.5% of a sample with a few hundred thousand clones, less than 85% of them seen once. The material sequenced was peripheral blood. Receptor source: a man between 60 and 75 years old who had recovered from COVID-19. CDR3s include the opening cysteine and the closing phenylalanine or tryptophan. Fields, in order: V gene, J gene, clone size, D gene, CDR3 DNA, CDR3 protein. The D gene is left open where the match is weak. The size field is filled for only some rows; it gives once, few, many or a size class.

>TRBV5-1|TRBJ1-2|.|.
TGCGCCAGCAGCTTGGGGTCACAGGGTGGATTGAGGGGCTACACCTTC
CASSLGSQGGLRGYTF
>TRBV29-1|TRBJ2-2|.|TRBD1
TGCAGCGTAACACAGGGGTTCCCCGGGGAGCTGTTTTTT
CSVTQGFPGELFF
>TRBV28|TRBJ1-3|.|TRBD1
TGTGCCAGCAGTTTTAAGGGGGCCTTTGGAAACACCATATATTTT
CASSFKGAFGNTIYF
>TRBV4-1|TRBJ2-5|.|TRBD2
TGCGCCAGCAGCCAAGATAGGGGCGGGAGGGGGGAGACCCAGTACTTC
CASSQDRGGRGETQYF
>TRBV6-5|TRBJ2-5|.|.
TGTGCCAGCGGGGAGCAAGAGACCCAGTACTTC
CASGEQETQYF
>TRBV29-1|TRBJ1-2|.|TRBD1
TGCAGCGTTGTGGACAGGGTAAATGGCTACACCTTC
CSVVDRVNGYTF
>TRBV7-9|TRBJ2-1|few|.
TGTGCCAGCAGCTTAGGGGCCGGAGGGGCTGAGCAGTTCTTC
CASSLGAGGAEQFF
>TRBV19|TRBJ2-3|.|TRBD2
TGTGCCAGTAGTATAGAGGGAGGGAGCGGGAGTATTTACACAGATACGCAGTATTTT
CASSIEGGSGSIYTDTQYF
>TRBV7-2|TRBJ2-2|few|.
TGTGCCAGCAGCTTAGCGTCTTGGCGGACAAACACCGGGGAGCTGTTTTTT
CASSLASWRTNTGELFF
>TRBV9|TRBJ2-6|.|.
TGTGCCAGCAGCGCCTCGTGGGGCTCCAGCTCTGGGGCCAACGTCCTGACTTTC
CASSASWGSSSGANVLTF
>TRBV5-1|TRBJ2-3|once|TRBD2
TGCGCCAGCAGCCCGGAGCGGGGGGCCCCCGGTACGCAGTATTTT
CASSPERGAPGTQYF
>TRBV2|TRBJ2-2|.|.
TGTGCCAGCAGGCTAGCCGGGGAGCTGTTTTTT
CASRLAGELFF
>TRBV5-6|TRBJ1-2|.|.
TGTGCCAGCAGCTACGAACAGGCCCCGAGAGATGGCTACACCTTC
CASSYEQAPRDGYTF
>TRBV19|TRBJ1-2|.|TRBD1
TGTGCCAGTAGCGACAGGGGCTATGGCTACACCTTC
CASSDRGYGYTF
>TRBV11-2|TRBJ2-5|many|TRBD1
TGTGCCAGCAGCCCATCCGGGACAGGGTTGACCCAGTACTTC
CASSPSGTGLTQYF
>TRBV2|TRBJ1-3|once|.
TGTGCCAGGTTACAGGGTTCTGGAAACACCATATATTTT
CARLQGSGNTIYF
>TRBV5-4|TRBJ1-6|.|TRBD1
TGTGCCAGCAGAATAACCGGGACAGGGTATAATTCACCCCTCCACTTT
CASRITGTGYNSPLHF
>TRBV18|TRBJ2-7|.|.
TGTGCCAGCTCACCACCGGGCCTGACGTTTTCCTACGAGCAGTACTTC
CASSPPGLTFSYEQYF
>TRBV7-2|TRBJ1-1|.|TRBD1
TGTGCCAGCAGCACCAGACAGGGGGCGAACACTGAAGCTTTCTTT
CASSTRQGANTEAFF
>TRBV5-1|TRBJ2-3|.|.
TGCGCCAGCAGCTTTGGAGGGGGCCTGACAGATACGCAGTATTTT
CASSFGGGLTDTQYF
>TRBV6-1|TRBJ2-3|.|.
TGTGCCAGCAGTGAAGCGCTGGGGCCCACAGATACGCAGTATTTT
CASSEALGPTDTQYF
>TRBV7-2|TRBJ2-5|few|TRBD2
TGTGCCAGCACCGAGACGTCCCTAGCGGGGAGAGAGACCCAGTACTTC
CASTETSLAGRETQYF
>TRBV18|TRBJ2-3|.|TRBD2
TGTGCCAGCTCAAGCCTAGCGGGAGAAGTAGATACGCAGTATTTT
CASSSLAGEVDTQYF
>TRBV14|TRBJ1-1|.|TRBD1
TGTGCCAGCAGCCAAGGACAGGGGAGCGCTGAAGCTTTCTTT
CASSQGQGSAEAFF
>TRBV3-1/TRBV3-2|TRBJ2-7|few|TRBD2
TGTGCCAGCAGCCAAGCTAGCGGGAGGGCTTACGAGCAGTACTTC
CASSQASGRAYEQYF
>TRBV5-4|TRBJ2-2|.|.
TGTGCCAGCAGCTTGACAGGGACGAACACCGGGGAGCTGTTTTTT
CASSLTGTNTGELFF
>TRBV7-9|TRBJ1-1|.|TRBD1
TGTGCCAGCAGCTTAGCGGGGACAGGGGGAAACACTGAAGCTTTCTTT
CASSLAGTGGNTEAFF
>TRBV12-5|TRBJ2-5|.|.
TGTGCTAGTGGCCACGGACAGCTCCAAGAGACCCAGTACTTC
CASGHGQLQETQYF
>TRBV7-2|TRBJ1-1|.|TRBD1
TGTGCCAGCACTCACAGGGGGCCGAACACTGAAGCTTTCTTT
CASTHRGPNTEAFF